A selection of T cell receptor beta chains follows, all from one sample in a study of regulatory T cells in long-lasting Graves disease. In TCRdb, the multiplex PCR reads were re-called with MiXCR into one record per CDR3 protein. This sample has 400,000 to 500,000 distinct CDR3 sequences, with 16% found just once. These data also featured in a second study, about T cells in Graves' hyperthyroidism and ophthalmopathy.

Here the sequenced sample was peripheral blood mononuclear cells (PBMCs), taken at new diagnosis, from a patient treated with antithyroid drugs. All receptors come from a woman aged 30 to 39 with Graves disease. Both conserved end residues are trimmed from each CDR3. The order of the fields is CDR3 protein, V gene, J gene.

CDR3 protein: ASSEGANTEAF
V gene: TRBV2
J gene: TRBJ1-1

CDR3 protein: ASSVGTSGRRYQETQY
V gene: TRBV7-2
J gene: TRBJ2-5

CDR3 protein: ASSPRVAGTYNEQF
V gene: TRBV5-1
J gene: TRBJ2-1

CDR3 protein: SARDFRGGNQPQH
V gene: TRBV20-1
J gene: TRBJ1-5

CDR3 protein: ASSGSVTFGAYEQY
V gene: TRBV28
J gene: TRBJ2-7

CDR3 protein: ASSFIRRGQETQY
V gene: TRBV28
J gene: TRBJ2-5

CDR3 protein: ASSRTSLAGVGTDTQY
V gene: TRBV4-3
J gene: TRBJ2-3

CDR3 protein: SARDVGTTEAF
V gene: TRBV20-1
J gene: TRBJ1-1

CDR3 protein: ASSKNRDGDNSPLH
V gene: TRBV9
J gene: TRBJ1-6

CDR3 protein: ATLKDTAYEQY
V gene: TRBV2
J gene: TRBJ2-7

CDR3 protein: SVESSGANVLT
V gene: TRBV29-1
J gene: TRBJ2-6

CDR3 protein: ASSAAMRGEKLF
V gene: TRBV28
J gene: TRBJ1-4

CDR3 protein: ASSLGGAHGNQPQH
V gene: TRBV5-6
J gene: TRBJ1-5

CDR3 protein: ASLPAPLTVRSTEAF
V gene: TRBV5-1
J gene: TRBJ1-1

CDR3 protein: SARIGSGANALT
V gene: TRBV20-1
J gene: TRBJ2-6

CDR3 protein: ASSPRVSGVQEQF
V gene: TRBV7-3
J gene: TRBJ2-1

CDR3 protein: ASSMLAGELF
V gene: TRBV19
J gene: TRBJ2-2

CDR3 protein: SARDGNFEQF
V gene: TRBV20-1
J gene: TRBJ2-1

CDR3 protein: ASSPVSDTQY
V gene: TRBV7-9
J gene: TRBJ2-3

CDR3 protein: ATSDRQGGWEQF
V gene: TRBV24-1
J gene: TRBJ2-1

CDR3 protein: ASTGQGGEKLF
V gene: TRBV2
J gene: TRBJ1-4

CDR3 protein: ASSVASRNYNEQF
V gene: TRBV5-6
J gene: TRBJ2-1

CDR3 protein: ASSHPSGGQETQY
V gene: TRBV14
J gene: TRBJ2-5

CDR3 protein: ASSLSPTAPYEQY
V gene: TRBV27
J gene: TRBJ2-7